Listed here is a single T cell receptor beta chain. Its antigen is still unknown. These data come from a study of cytomegalovirus exposure and HLA in healthy donors. General observations from the study: Most TCR beta V segments were productive about 87% or about 30% of the time in an earlier analysis.

Both 60 Vbeta primers and 13 Jbeta primers went into the PCR. Assay used: immunoSEQ multiplex PCR; TCRdb lists only in-frame clones, some missing. The sample lists some 180,000 clones, around 80% occurring once. Germline CDR1 SGDLS, CDR2 YYNGEE. V was shortened by 0 bases and J by 0 bases, with 10 bases between the two germline ends. The CDR3 spans 15 residues. This chain joins TRBV9 and TRBJ2-7; D is unclear. Sequencing was carried out using PBMCs. The receptor was isolated from a man aged 18 to 30 in good health and CMV-seronegative. CDR3 amino acids: CASSVGWAPSYEQYF. Here the CDR3 DNA reads TGTGCCAGCAGCGTAGGTTGGGCTCCCTCCTACGAGCAGTACTTC.